The 11 T cell receptor beta chains presented below share a single source sample, sequenced in a study of T cell responses to AZD1222 COVID-19 vaccine. This table comes from immunoSEQ multiplex PCR, and its TCRdb copy is limited to in-frame clones, with some not included. Of roughly 87,000 clones in the sample, about nine tenths were seen once. Sequences were derived from peripheral blood, sampled 28 days after the second AZD1222 dose. Receptors originate from an adult who received the AZD1222 COVID-19 vaccine.

V is TRBV2 and J is TRBJ1-4; D gene unclear. The CDR3 loop spans 13 amino acids. Germline CDR1 is SNHLY and CDR2 is FYNNEI. V was clipped by 3 bases and J by 8 bases, with 10 bases between them. CDR3 bases: TGTGCCAGCAGTGACGGCTTCCTCGAAAAACTGTTTTTT. Translation gives CASSDGFLEKLFF.

The J gene is TRBJ1-1, the V gene TRBV6-5; 7 bases match TRBD1. This CDR3 is built from 15 residues. Germline lookup yields CDR1 MNHEY and CDR2 SVGAGI. V lost 4 bases to trimming and J lost 0 bases; unmatched junction nucleotides: 5. CDR3 nucleotides: TGTGCCAGCAGTTCCGGACAGGTTATGAACACTGAAGCTTTCTTT. Residues: CASSSGQVMNTEAFF.

Here the CDR3 DNA reads TGTGCCAGCAGTCCCCCTTGGGGCGCTGAAGCTTTCTTT. Amino acid sequence: CASSPPWGAEAFF. The gene calls are TRBV6-5 and TRBJ1-1; perhaps TRBD1 as D (5 bases). Germline V gene sequence: CDR1 MNHEY, CDR2 SVGAGI. CDR3 length: 13 amino acids. With 5 bases removed from V and 6 bases from J, the gap between germline ends came to 13 bases.

This chain uses TRBV6-2 or TRBV6-3 with TRBJ2-7; a possible D gene is TRBD2 (5 bases). Trimming stripped 2 bases from V and 4 bases from J, with 15 bases between. The CDR3 consists of 15 residues. CDR1 is MNHEY and CDR2 is SVGEGT in the germline V gene. The CDR3 sequence: CASSYSEDSLYEQYF. The DNA of the CDR3 is TGTGCCAGCAGTTACAGCGAGGACTCCTTGTACGAGCAGTACTTC.

This chain uses TRBV4-2 with TRBJ1-1, with no clear D. Germline V gene sequence: CDR1 LGHNA, CDR2 YNFKEQ. V lost 1 base to trimming and J lost 6 bases, with 12 bases between them. The CDR3 is made up of 14 amino acids. In DNA, the CDR3 is TGTGCCAGCAGCCAAGGTGAGGGCTCTTCTGAAGCTTTCTTT. Its protein is CASSQGEGSSEAFF.

This clone was recorded once. J is TRBJ2-1 and V is TRBV9, with 10 bases that match TRBD2. This CDR3 is 15 amino acids long. Germline CDR1 SGDLS, CDR2 YYNGEE. J lost 5 bases, V lost 1 base, and 3 bases had no gene match. CDR3 amino acids: CASSVLAGENNEQFF. Here the CDR3 DNA reads TGTGCCAGCAGCGTACTAGCGGGGGAAAACAATGAGCAGTTCTTC.

J is TRBJ1-2 and V is TRBV6-6; maybe TRBD1 (5 bases). Trimming took 5 bases from V and 4 from J, leaving 17 bases between them. The CDR3 totals 15 residues. Germline CDR1 is MNHNY and CDR2 is SVGAGI (reference sequence). The DNA of the CDR3 is TGTGCCAGCAGTCCACTTGCCAGGGATTTCTATGGCTACACCTTC. The encoded protein is CASSPLARDFYGYTF.

A single count supports this clone. The chain uses TRBV2 and TRBJ2-1; no definite D call. The germline gives CDR1 SNHLY, CDR2 FYNNEI. The CDR3 covers 17 residues. Trimming took 5 bases from V and 0 from J, leaving 17 bases between them. The CDR3, as DNA: TGTGCCAGCAGTTACCGAGGAAGCACCCTCTCCTACAATGAGCAGTTCTTC. Protein: CASSYRGSTLSYNEQFF.

The chain couples TRBV11-2 to TRBJ1-5, with 8 nucleotides matching TRBD1. The CDR3 has 17 residues. The germline V gene encodes CDR1 SGHAT and CDR2 FQNNGV. V dropped 5 bases and J dropped 0; count of bases not matched to a gene: 9. CDR3 region: CASSRKAGQDSNQPQHF. For the CDR3, the DNA is TGTGCCAGCAGCCGTAAGGCGGGACAGGATAGCAATCAGCCCCAGCATTTT.

The chain joins TRBV5-1 to TRBJ1-2, with D hard to call. V lost 4 bases to trimming and J lost 8 bases, with 9 bases between them. The V gene's germline CDR1 is SGHRS and CDR2 YFSETQ. This CDR3 region has 11 residues. CDR3 bases: TGCGCCAGCAGCGAAACCGGCGGCTACACCTTC. Its protein product is CASSETGGYTF. Full variable domain (remainder filled in from reference TRBV5-1 and TRBJ1-2): KAGVTQTPRYLIKTRGQQVTLSCSPISGHRSVSWYQQTPGQGLQFLFEYFSETQRNKGNFPGRFSGRQFSNSRSEMNVSTLELGDSALYLCASSETGGYTFGSGTRLTVV.

This clone was found once. The chain links TRBV5-8 to TRBJ1-2, with TRBD1 as a possible D gene (5 bases). Germline-derived CDR1 and CDR2 are SGHTS and YDEGEE. The CDR3 covers 14 residues. Trimming cost V 4 bases and J 3 bases, with 13 bases left between them. CDR3: CASSQKGRDYGYTF. CDR3 nucleotides: TGTGCCAGCAGCCAGAAGGGCAGGGACTATGGCTACACCTTC.